Described below is a single T cell receptor (beta chain) sequence and its context. Produced via immunoSEQ multiplex PCR; TCRdb's table is partial and in-frame only. In the table there are under 250,000 clones, over 80% of which are singletons. The data belong to a study of blood T cell repertoires in COVID-19. Material: peripheral blood. This receptor was taken from a woman between 55 and 75 years old with active or convalescent COVID-19.

The CDR3 coding sequence is TGCGCCAGCAGCTTGGCGAGACAGAGCTCCTACGAGCAGTACGTC. It codes for CASSLARQSSYEQYV. V is TRBV5-1 and J is TRBJ2-7; D might be TRBD1 (5 bases). The CDR3 totals 15 residues. The V end lost 0 bases, the J end lost 0 bases, and 10 bases lay between the germline ends. The germline gives CDR1 SGHRS, CDR2 YFSETQ.